One sample yielded the 11 T cell receptor beta chains listed below, sequenced in a study of spatial heterogeneity in lung cancer. Time point reported: sample taken at primary tumor resection. Whole RNA was taken from tumor, nontumor lung or frozen PBMC; it was then sequenced unsorted. TCRdb independently ran MiXCR on the 5' RACE reads; one entry per CDR3 protein. The table includes 14,000 to 15,000 distinct CDR3 sequences, about a tenth detected once. The sample consisted of PBMCs, taken at surgery. The receptors were gathered from a female donor with early-stage non-small cell lung cancer.

This clonotype qualifies as medium-sized. The CDR3 coding sequence is TGTGCCAGCAGCTTATTAGGCAGGGTTGACGCCAATGGCTACACCTTC. Its translation is CASSLLGRVDANGYTF. V and J are TRBV7-9 and TRBJ1-2; a weak D match, TRBD1 (5 bases). The CDR3 length is 16 residues. Germline-derived CDR1 and CDR2 are SEHNR and FQNEAQ (reference sequence). Trimming took 2 bases from V and 6 from J, leaving 19 bases between them.

The chain uses TRBV19 and TRBJ2-5; the D gene is possibly TRBD2 (5 bases). The CDR3 spans 13 residues. Per germline, CDR1 LNHDA and CDR2 SQIVND (reference sequence). Trimming took 5 bases from V and 2 from J, leaving 9 bases between them. The CDR3 protein is CASSLGLQETQYF. The CDR3 bases are TGTGCCAGTAGTTTAGGACTGCAAGAGACCCAGTACTTC.

This chain links TRBV7-9 with TRBJ2-7; D call uncertain. The length of the CDR3 is 13 residues. CDR1 is SEHNR and CDR2 is FQNEAQ in the germline V gene (reference sequence). Trimming cost V 7 bases and J 6 bases, with 16 bases left between them. CDR3 coding DNA: TGTGCCAGCACCTCGACTGAGATAGGCGAGCAGTACTTC. Encoded protein: CASTSTEIGEQYF.

This clonotype was detected many times. The chain combines TRBV5-6 with TRBJ2-5; weak D call: TRBD2 (6 bases). Trimming left V 2 bases short and J 4 bases short, with 15 bases between. Germline V gives CDR1 SGHDT, CDR2 YYEEEE. CDR3 size: 15 residues. CDR3 region: CASSLKYGRGETQYF. The CDR3 bases are TGTGCCAGCAGCTTAAAGTACGGGAGAGGAGAGACCCAGTACTTC.

J is TRBJ1-5 and V is TRBV4-1; 8 bases map to TRBD1. The CDR3 is 16 residues long. V dropped 1 base and J dropped 6; count of bases not matched to a gene: 8. Germline assignment: CDR1 MGHRA and CDR2 YSYEKL. CDR3 loop: CASSQGEAGGFQPQHF. The CDR3 DNA follows: TGCGCCAGCAGCCAAGGAGAGGCAGGGGGCTTTCAGCCCCAGCATTTT.

This clonotype was recorded many times. This chain links TRBV27 with TRBJ1-5; D not certain. The CDR3 is made up of 13 amino acids. Germline V gives CDR1 MNHEY, CDR2 SMNVEV (reference sequence). Trimming took 8 bases from V and 4 from J, leaving 12 bases between them. The CDR3 DNA follows: TGTGCCAGCCGGGGTCTGGGGAATCAGCCCCAGCATTTT. Protein product: CASRGLGNQPQHF.

This clonotype occurred a few times. V gene TRBV4-1 combines with J gene TRBJ2-6; 12 bases map to TRBD2. Germline V gives CDR1 MGHRA, CDR2 YSYEKL. Germline trimming cut 1 base from V and 0 bases from J; bases unmatched to any gene: 7. The CDR3 contains 20 residues. The CDR3, as DNA: TGCGCCAGCAGCCAAGGTACACTAGCGGGGGGTACCTCTGGGGCCAACGTCCTGACTTTC. It translates to CASSQGTLAGGTSGANVLTF.

This CDR3 reads CASSPSGETQYF. CDR3 bases: TGTGCCAGCAGCCCCTCTGGAGAGACCCAGTACTTC. This sequence joins TRBV9 and TRBJ2-5; D call uncertain. CDR1 is SGDLS and CDR2 is YYNGEE in the germline V gene. V shed 4 bases and J shed 4 bases, with 8 bases lying between them. This CDR3 spans 12 amino acids.

Only a few counts were recorded for this clonotype. The CDR3: CASTQGASDQPQHF. The CDR3 bases are TGTGCCAGCACCCAGGGGGCGTCTGATCAGCCCCAGCATTTT. The chain recombines TRBV7-8 with TRBJ1-5; 8 bases align to TRBD1. The CDR3 is made up of 14 amino acids. The V gene end was trimmed by 7 bases and the J gene end by 5 bases; junction bases not matched to a gene: 7. Germline CDR1 is SGHVS and CDR2 is FQNEAQ.

The chain is built from TRBV4-2 and TRBJ1-3, with unresolved D. The length of the CDR3 is 18 residues. V lost 2 bases to trimming and J lost 0 bases, with 17 bases between them. Germline CDR1 LGHNA, CDR2 YNFKEQ. DNA of the CDR3: TGTGCCAGCAGCCAATCAGGCATGACCCGCCGCTCTGGAAACACCATATATTTT. It codes for CASSQSGMTRRSGNTIYF.

This clonotype was seen ten or more times. The V gene is TRBV15, the J gene TRBJ2-1, with a tentative D call TRBD2 (6 bases). The CDR3 length is 14 residues. Germline values: CDR1 LNHNV, CDR2 YYDKDF (reference sequence). Between the trimmed V and J ends, which lost 0 bases and 4 bases, there was a span of 7 bases. The DNA for the CDR3 is TGTGCCACCAGCAGAGATGGGGGGTACAATGAGCAGTTCTTC. Its translation: CATSRDGGYNEQFF.